These T cell receptor beta chains were read from a single sample in a study of cytomegalovirus exposure and HLA in healthy donors. Using immunoSEQ multiplex PCR, the repertoire was profiled, and TCRdb retains in-frame clones only, with some absent. The sample table sets out fewer than 130,000 clones. The specimen sequenced was PBMCs. These receptors all come from a man in his fifties in good health and CMV-seronegative. Each CDR3 is given with its conserved first and last residue. The D gene is left open where the match is weak.

D,J,V,CDR3,DNA
TRBD1,TRBJ1-4,TRBV7-2,CASSLRQGARVFF,TGTGCCAGCAGCTTAAGGCAGGGGGCAAGGGTGTTTTTT
.,TRBJ1-1,TRBV6-5,CASSRAGRNTEAFF,TGTGCCAGCAGCCGCGCCGGGAGAAACACTGAAGCTTTCTTT
.,TRBJ2-7,TRBV10-3,CAISNRVYEQYF,TGTGCCATCAGTAACAGGGTGTACGAGCAGTACTTC
TRBD1,TRBJ2-2,TRBV6-5,CASSQSGQGAGELFF,TGTGCCAGCAGTCAGTCGGGACAGGGGGCCGGGGAGCTGTTTTTT
.,TRBJ1-1,TRBV11-2,CASLEGLNTEAFF,TGTGCCAGCCTCGAGGGCCTGAACACTGAAGCTTTCTTT
TRBD1,TRBJ2-7,TRBV30,CAWSPGQVVGEQYF,TGTGCCTGGTCCCCGGGACAGGTTGTGGGAGAGCAGTACTTC
TRBD1,TRBJ2-1,TRBV27,CATSGQGRNEQFF,TGTGCCACCTCGGGACAGGGGAGAAATGAGCAGTTCTTC
TRBD2,TRBJ2-1,TRBV9,CASSVAGGIHEQFF,TGTGCCAGCAGCGTAGCGGGGGGGATCCATGAGCAGTTCTTC
.,TRBJ1-1,TRBV27,CASSLVHTNTEAFF,TGTGCCAGCAGTCTAGTACATACGAACACTGAAGCTTTCTTT
TRBD1,TRBJ2-3,TRBV10-3,CAISTSWGWDRGRPGWTDTQYF,TGTGCCATCAGTACCAGCTGGGGGTGGGACAGGGGGCGCCCCGGTTGGACAGATACGCAGTATTTT
.,TRBJ1-4,TRBV6-1,CASSVSQGANEKLFF,TGTGCCAGCAGTGTTTCTCAGGGTGCTAATGAAAAACTGTTTTTT
.,TRBJ2-7,TRBV6-1,CASSEGPSRYEQYF,TGTGCCAGCAGCGAGGGCCCGAGCCGGTACGAGCAGTACTTC
.,TRBJ1-2,TRBV6-4,CASSDDFRVPYGYTF,TGTGCCAGCAGTGACGACTTCAGGGTCCCCTATGGCTACACCTTC
.,TRBJ2-7,TRBV5-4,CASSSHPGWSSYEQYF,TGTGCCAGCAGCTCCCACCCGGGGTGGAGCTCCTACGAGCAGTACTTC
.,TRBJ1-1,TRBV6-1,CASSVQVGASEAFF,TGTGCCAGCAGTGTCCAGGTGGGGGCTAGTGAAGCTTTCTTT
.,TRBJ1-2,TRBV18,CASSPLDSTNYGYTF,TGTGCCAGCTCACCGCTGGACAGTACGAACTATGGCTACACCTTC
.,TRBJ1-2,TRBV18,CASSSVPGLPLNGYTF,TGTGCCAGCTCCTCTGTCCCGGGACTCCCACTCAATGGCTACACCTTC
.,TRBJ2-1,TRBV20-1,CSARDRGFKFF,TGCAGTGCTAGAGATAGGGGGTTTAAGTTCTTC
.,TRBJ1-1,TRBV12-1,CASSFHQGTYTEAFF,TGTGCCAGCAGCTTCCATCAGGGGACGTACACTGAAGCTTTCTTT
.,TRBJ1-5,TRBV5-8,CASSLYGDPQPQHF,TGTGCCAGCAGCTTATACGGGGATCCACAGCCCCAGCATTTT
TRBD1,TRBJ2-5,TRBV29-1,CSVGAGGAETQYF,TGCAGCGTTGGGGCAGGGGGTGCAGAGACCCAGTACTTC
.,TRBJ2-7,TRBV30,CAWSAGTFAYEQYF,TGTGCCTGGAGTGCCGGGACTTTCGCCTACGAGCAGTACTTC
TRBD1,TRBJ2-4,TRBV27,CASKETGDSLPSIAKNIQYF,TGTGCCAGCAAAGAGACAGGGGACTCCCTGCCCTCGATAGCCAAAAACATTCAGTACTTC
TRBD1,TRBJ2-7,TRBV29-1,CSVYTSRGDREVPEQYF,TGCAGCGTCTATACATCAAGGGGGGACAGGGAGGTTCCCGAGCAGTACTTC
.,TRBJ2-1,TRBV7-2,CASSLVGGSYNEQFF,TGTGCCAGCAGCTTAGTTGGCGGTTCTTACAATGAGCAGTTCTTC
.,TRBJ2-5,TRBV6-1,CASRDTGLQETQYF,TGTGCCAGCAGAGACACGGGACTCCAAGAGACCCAGTACTTC
.,TRBJ1-4,TRBV19,CASSYRTTNEKLFF,TGTGCCAGTAGTTACAGAACAACTAATGAAAAACTGTTTTTT
TRBD1,TRBJ2-1,TRBV7-6,CASSLAGQGTEQFF,TGTGCCAGCAGCTTAGCCGGACAGGGTACTGAGCAGTTCTTC
TRBD1,TRBJ1-2,TRBV5-1,CASSPGTGANYGYTF,TGCGCCAGCAGCCCCGGGACAGGGGCTAACTATGGCTACACCTTC
.,TRBJ2-7,TRBV2,CASSGGNLNEQYF,TGTGCCAGCAGCGGAGGGAATTTGAACGAGCAGTACTTC
TRBD1,TRBJ1-1,TRBV6-5,CASRGTGGVVAFF,TGTGCCAGCAGGGGGACAGGGGGGGTGGTAGCTTTCTTT
.,TRBJ2-7,TRBV7-2,CASSHDRQLYEQYF,TGTGCCAGCAGCCATGACAGGCAACTATACGAGCAGTACTTC
TRBD1,TRBJ1-5,TRBV10-3,CAIGGMGQGTNQPQHF,TGTGCCATCGGGGGGATGGGACAGGGTACCAATCAGCCCCAGCATTTT
.,TRBJ1-1,TRBV15,CATSRGRGMNTEAFF,TGTGCCACCAGCAGAGGACGGGGAATGAACACTGAAGCTTTCTTT
.,TRBJ2-7,TRBV2,CASSEALQYPYEQYF,TGTGCCAGCAGTGAAGCGCTTCAGTACCCCTACGAGCAGTACTTC
TRBD1,TRBJ1-2,TRBV5-1,CASSFGQGGNYGYTF,TGCGCCAGCAGCTTCGGGCAGGGGGGAAACTATGGCTACACCTTC
TRBD2,TRBJ2-1,TRBV5-1,CASSTGTSGLGNEQFF,TGCGCCAGCAGCACTGGGACTAGCGGTCTCGGAAATGAGCAGTTCTTC
.,TRBJ1-4,TRBV28,CASSFYPGPTGGEKLFF,TGTGCCAGCAGTTTTTACCCCGGCCCGACCGGGGGGGAAAAACTGTTTTTT
.,TRBJ1-6,TRBV5-1,CASSLRGGEGSPLHF,TGCGCCAGCAGCTTACGGGGGGGAGAGGGTTCACCCCTCCACTTT
.,TRBJ1-2,TRBV15,CATSTGVWDYGYTF,TGTGCCACCAGCACAGGGGTCTGGGACTATGGCTACACCTTC
TRBD2,TRBJ2-1,TRBV15,CATSREASGSLYNEQFF,TGTGCCACCAGCAGAGAGGCTAGCGGGAGTCTCTACAATGAGCAGTTCTTC
.,TRBJ1-1,TRBV10-3,CAISPLGGGTEAFF,TGTGCCATCAGCCCCCTGGGGGGAGGCACTGAAGCTTTCTTT
.,TRBJ1-2,TRBV18,CASSPLGGAEGYTF,TGTGCCAGCTCACCACTTGGGGGGGCCGAGGGCTACACCTTC
TRBD1,TRBJ1-4,TRBV4-3,CASSLGQGEANEKLFF,TGCGCCAGCAGCCTAGGACAGGGTGAGGCTAATGAAAAACTGTTTTTT
TRBD1,TRBJ1-4,TRBV5-1,CASSLEGQGGEKLFF,TGCGCCAGCAGCCTAGAGGGACAGGGCGGTGAAAAACTGTTTTTT
.,TRBJ2-5,TRBV13,CASSLRSPVETQYF,TGTGCCAGCAGCTTACGGAGCCCGGTAGAGACCCAGTACTTC
.,TRBJ2-1,TRBV9,CASSTGGVVYNEQFF,TGTGCCAGCAGTACCGGAGGGGTCGTCTACAATGAGCAGTTCTTC
TRBD1,TRBJ1-5,TRBV7-8,CASSLSGGQPQHF,TGTGCCAGCAGCTTATCAGGGGGCCAGCCCCAGCATTTT
.,TRBJ2-2,TRBV21-1,CARVLAGGANTGELFF,TGTGCCAGAGTCTTGGCGGGGGGGGCGAACACCGGGGAGCTGTTTTTT
.,TRBJ1-3,TRBV27,CASSRSHSGNTIYF,TGTGCCAGCAGTCGGTCTCACTCTGGAAACACCATATATTTT
.,TRBJ2-1,TRBV4-1,CASSQAFRNEQFF,TGCGCCAGCAGCCAAGCGTTTCGGAATGAGCAGTTCTTC
.,TRBJ2-3,TRBV4-3,CASSRGLLGSIADTQYF,TGCGCCAGCAGCCGAGGACTTTTGGGGAGTATCGCAGATACGCAGTATTTT
.,TRBJ1-3,TRBV2,CASSDENTIYF,TGTGCCAGCAGTGATGAGAACACCATATATTTT
.,TRBJ2-5,TRBV18,CASSPAGETQYF,TGTGCCAGCTCACCGGCAGGGGAGACCCAGTACTTC
.,TRBJ2-2,TRBV9,CASSDGPEEELFF,TGTGCCAGCAGTGACGGTCCGGAGGAGGAGCTGTTTTTT
.,TRBJ1-2,TRBV6-1,CASSEMQYGYTF,TGTGCCAGCAGTGAAATGCAGTATGGCTACACCTTC
TRBD2,TRBJ2-7,TRBV7-3,CASGSGSGEQYF,TGTGCCAGCGGTAGCGGGAGTGGCGAGCAGTACTTC
TRBD1,TRBJ1-1,TRBV29-1,CSVLTGGGTEAFF,TGCAGCGTCTTAACAGGGGGAGGCACTGAAGCTTTCTTT
.,TRBJ1-4,TRBV5-1,CASSLTQVTATNEKLFF,TGCGCCAGCAGCCTAACACAGGTGACGGCAACTAATGAAAAACTGTTTTTT
TRBD2,TRBJ2-1,TRBV19,CASRNPSGITYNEQFF,TGTGCCAGTAGAAACCCGAGCGGGATTACTTACAATGAGCAGTTCTTC